Following are 25 T cell receptor beta chains from one sample sequenced in a study of metastatic and nonmetastatic thyroid tumors. From the PCR reads, TCRdb re-called clones with MiXCR. This repertoire shows 20,000 to 25,000 clones, under 25% found once; its top ten account for roughly an eighth. None of the patients had undergone any treatment ahead of thyroid surgery. Sequenced input: tumor tissue. These receptors originate from a female donor with papillary thyroid cancer or a benign thyroid nodule (not recorded which). Some clones in this sample may be carry-over from other donors' samples.

This clone is judged medium-sized (0.01 to 0.1%). The chain couples TRBV4-3 to TRBJ1-5; D call uncertain. The CDR3 is made up of 19 amino acids. V was clipped by 0 bases and J by 1 base, with 19 bases between them. The V gene's germline CDR1 is LGHNA and CDR2 YSLEER. The CDR3 reads CASSQDAAIGLKSNQPQHF. CDR3 in DNA: TGCGCCAGCAGCCAAGACGCCGCTATCGGCCTTAAGAGCAATCAGCCCCAGCATTTT.

This clone was counted ten times or more. The chain carries TRBV30 and TRBJ1-2, with D perhaps TRBD1 (5 bases). This CDR3 is 15 amino acids long. Germline V gene data show CDR1 as GTSNPN and CDR2 as SVGIG (reference sequence). The DNA of the CDR3 is TGTGTCATCGGCCCGGCAGGGCTAGCTAACTATGGCTACACCTTC. Its translation: CVIGPAGLANYGYTF. Filled out from reference TRBV30 and TRBJ1-2, the complete variable domain reads SQTIHQWPATLVQPVGSPLSLECTVEGTSNPNLYWYRQAAGRGLQLLFYSVGIGQISSEVPQNLSASRPQDRQFILSSKKLLLSDSGFYLCVIGPAGLANYGYTFGSGTRLTVV.

V usage is TRBV20-1 and J usage is TRBJ1-2; 8 positions match TRBD1. The V and J ends lost 2 bases and 6 bases, in that order; junction bases with no gene match: 8. From germline, CDR1 is DFQATT and CDR2 SNEGSKA (reference sequence). The CDR3 extends over 14 amino acids. The CDR3 sequence is CSARYVQGVDGYTF. As DNA, the CDR3 is TGCAGTGCTAGATACGTACAGGGGGTTGATGGCTACACCTTC.

Within the sample, this clone is medium-sized. The chain uses TRBV12-3 or TRBV12-4 and TRBJ2-3, with D perhaps TRBD2 (6 bases). V was trimmed by 5 bases and J by 4 bases, leaving 10 bases between them. There are 13 residues in the CDR3. The CDR3, as DNA: TGTGCCAGCAGTCTCGGGAGTCCAGATACGCAGTATTTT. Encoded protein: CASSLGSPDTQYF.

This clone has only a few counts. The chain recombines TRBV27 with TRBJ1-1; D is uncertain. This CDR3 has 17 residues. Per germline, CDR1 MNHEY and CDR2 SMNVEV (reference sequence). V was shortened by 1 base and J by 0 bases, with 15 bases between the two germline ends. In DNA, the CDR3 is TGTGCCAGCAGTTTATTCGGACGGACGGGGATGAACACTGAAGCTTTCTTT. It is translated as CASSLFGRTGMNTEAFF.

This clone was counted a few times. The chain couples TRBV6-1 to TRBJ2-3; perhaps TRBD1 as D (5 bases). The CDR3 has 16 amino acids. Germline-derived CDR1 and CDR2 are MNHNS and SASEGT. V lost 6 bases and J lost 4, with 20 bases in between. The CDR3 DNA follows: TGTGCCAGCAGGCCCCCAGGTGGACATCCCGCAGATACGCAGTATTTT. This codes for CASRPPGGHPADTQYF.

This clone was seen ten or more times. The genes are TRBV5-1 and TRBJ2-7; the D gene could be TRBD1 or TRBD2 (6 bases each). The CDR3 runs 14 residues. Germline CDR1 is SGHRS and CDR2 is YFSETQ. The V end was cut by 0 bases, the J end by 4 bases, with 11 bases between. In nucleotides, the CDR3 is TGCGCCAGCAGCTTGGTGGGGGCGGGGTACGAGCAGTACTTC. Amino acid sequence: CASSLVGAGYEQYF.

This sequence joins TRBV11-2 and TRBJ2-2; the D is unclear. Trimming left V 5 bases short and J 2 bases short, with 15 bases between. Germline V lookup: CDR1 SGHAT, CDR2 FQNNGV. This CDR3 has 16 residues. The CDR3 region is CASSPLQARNTGELFF. CDR3 sequence (DNA): TGTGCCAGCAGCCCACTCCAGGCTAGAAACACCGGGGAGCTGTTTTTT.

This clone was seen a few times. The V and J genes are TRBV2 and TRBJ2-3; 9 bases line up with TRBD1. The J segment lost 4 bases and the V segment lost 5 bases, leaving 10 bases of the junction unmatched. The CDR3 spans 16 residues. Germline values: CDR1 SNHLY, CDR2 FYNNEI. CDR3 in amino acids: CASSRRRTGEADTQYF. DNA for the CDR3: TGTGCCAGCAGTAGACGTCGGACAGGGGAGGCAGATACGCAGTATTTT.

This clone is classed as medium-sized. The chain couples TRBV4-3 to TRBJ1-4; 7 bases align to TRBD1. The CDR3 runs to 18 residues. V trimming: 0 bases; J trimming: 5 bases; junction bases outside the gene matches: 12. From germline, CDR1 is LGHNA and CDR2 YSLEER. CDR3 amino acids: CASSQDRATGSLNEKLFF. Written as DNA, the CDR3 is TGCGCCAGCAGCCAAGATCGGGCGACAGGGAGCCTCAATGAAAAACTGTTTTTT.

This clone has only a few counts. The CDR3 region is CASSAIGGGTEAFF. The CDR3 bases are TGTGCCAGCAGTGCTATCGGGGGAGGCACTGAAGCTTTCTTT. V gene TRBV6-2 or TRBV6-3 combines with J gene TRBJ1-1; D is perhaps TRBD1 (5 bases). V lost 5 bases and J lost 4, with 14 bases in between. CDR3 length: 14 amino acids. Germline CDR1 is MNHEY and CDR2 is SVGEGT.

V is TRBV4-3 and J is TRBJ1-4; TRBD1 agrees at 8 bases. Germline CDR1 and CDR2: LGHNA and YSLEER. Unmatched junction bases numbered 5, after V lost 0 bases and J lost 8 bases. This CDR3 contains 15 residues. The CDR3 protein is CASSQEQGANEKLFF. CDR3 in DNA: TGCGCCAGCAGCCAAGAGCAGGGGGCGAACGAAAAACTGTTTTTT.

This clone was observed a few times. The V and J genes are TRBV7-8 and TRBJ2-7; D may be TRBD2 (6 bases). Germline-derived CDR1 and CDR2 are SGHVS and FQNEAQ. V was pared by 1 base and J by 5 bases, with 15 bases between. The CDR3 is 15 amino acids. CDR3 in DNA: TGTGCCAGCAGCTTAGGGGGTGGGAGGTTCAACGAGCAGTACTTC. Amino acid sequence: CASSLGGGRFNEQYF.

This clone was recorded a few times. At one end, the junction sequence differs from germline, possibly due to a read error. The rearrangement links TRBV6-1 to TRBJ2-2; D unclear. The CDR3 contains 14 residues. Germline V gene data show CDR1 as MNHNS and CDR2 as SASEGT. The CDR3 DNA reads TGTGCCAGCAGTTCCGGGTCCGTCACCGGTGAGCTGTTTTTT. Translation gives CASSSGSVTGELFF.

Only a few counts were recorded for this clone. The chain recombines TRBV11-2 with TRBJ1-1, with D possibly matching TRBD1 (6 bases). Germline V gene data show CDR1 as SGHAT and CDR2 as FQNNGV. Trimming shortened V by 5 bases and J by 3 bases, and 10 bases separated the two germline ends. CDR3 length equals 13 residues. CDR3 DNA sequence: TGTGCCAGCAGCGCACAGGGTGACACTGAAGCTTTCTTT. Its translation is CASSAQGDTEAFF.

This clone was seen repeatedly, ten times or more. This rearrangement joins TRBV20-1 to TRBJ2-3; 10 positions agree with TRBD2. The CDR3 covers 16 residues. After removal of 3 bases from V and 8 bases from J, the junction contained 14 bases not matched to a gene. Germline values: CDR1 DFQATT, CDR2 SNEGSKA (reference sequence). CDR3 bases: TGCAGTGCTAGGAGGGGAGGGACTAGCGACAGACTTACGCAGTATTTT. It is translated as CSARRGGTSDRLTQYF.

Points on this clone: The identical CDR3 is also encoded by other nucleotide sequences in the sample. V and J are TRBV5-1 and TRBJ2-3, with D possibly matching TRBD2 (6 bases). The CDR3 covers 17 residues. The ends were cut back, 4 bases at V and 0 bases at J, with 18 bases in the middle. Germline CDR1 is SGHRS and CDR2 is YFSETQ. As DNA, the CDR3 is TGCGCCAGCAGCGAGAGAGCTGGCGGGGCCAGCACAGATACGCAGTATTTT. Encoded protein: CASSERAGGASTDTQYF.

By share, this clone counts as medium-sized. The DNA for the CDR3 is TGTGCCAGCAGCGTAGCTAGCGGGTTCTCCTACAATGAGCAGTTCTTC. It yields the protein CASSVASGFSYNEQFF. The V call is TRBV9, the J call TRBJ2-1; TRBD2 matches at 8 bases. Trimming removed 0 bases from V and 0 bases from J; junction bases left unmatched: 2. Germline V lookup: CDR1 SGDLS, CDR2 YYNGEE. This CDR3 region has 16 residues.

This clone has a handful of counts. The rearrangement joins TRBV10-3 to TRBJ1-1; D may be TRBD1 (6 bases). CDR1 is ENHRY, CDR2 SYGVKD, per germline. This CDR3 has 13 amino acids. Trimming left V 5 bases short and J 1 base short, with 8 bases between. The CDR3 spells CAISRQENTEAFF. The CDR3 DNA follows: TGTGCCATCAGTAGACAGGAGAACACTGAAGCTTTCTTT.

This clone has at least ten counts. V gene TRBV5-4 combines with J gene TRBJ2-3, with TRBD2 identical over 9 bases. CDR1 and CDR2 from the germline V gene are SGHNT and YYREEE (reference sequence). The CDR3 runs 14 residues. Trimming removed 5 bases from V and 4 bases from J; junction bases left unmatched: 5. The CDR3 is CASSTEREADTQYF. The CDR3 DNA reads TGTGCCAGCAGTACCGAGCGGGAGGCAGATACGCAGTATTTT.

The V gene is TRBV27, the J gene TRBJ1-1, with D perhaps matching TRBD1 (6 bases). Trimming left V 2 bases short and J 5 bases short, with 9 bases between. CDR3 length equals 13 residues. Germline lookup yields CDR1 MNHEY and CDR2 SMNVEV (reference sequence). As DNA, the CDR3 is TGTGCCAGCAGTTTACAGGGGCTTACTGAAGCTTTCTTT. Protein product: CASSLQGLTEAFF.

The genes are TRBV6-1 and TRBJ2-7, with D maybe TRBD2 (8 bases). The CDR3 has 17 residues. Germline loops: CDR1 MNHNS, CDR2 SASEGT. V lost 3 bases, J lost 3 bases, and 21 bases lay in between. The CDR3 DNA sequence: TGTGCCAGCAGTGATGGATTAATAGCGGGACAGTTCTACGAGCAGTACTTC. Its protein product is CASSDGLIAGQFYEQYF.

This chain connects TRBV25-1 to TRBJ1-1, with no clear D. Trimming pared 6 bases from V and 7 bases from J, leaving 15 bases between. CDR3 length: 13 residues. CDR1 and CDR2 (germline): MGHDK, SYGVNS. The CDR3 nucleotides are TGTGCCAGCAGCGAGGGAACCTACGATGAAGCTTTCTTT. Its translation: CASSEGTYDEAFF.

A note on this clone: This CDR3 fails to terminate in the conserved phenylalanine or tryptophan, so it likely reflects a read error. The DNA is omitted, as the CDR3 cannot be located on it reliably, and the CDR3 follows TCRdb's listing. The chain links TRBV7-3 to TRBJ1-1. CDR1 SGHTA and CDR2 FQGTGA come from the germline V gene. Inclusive of both ends, the CDR3 amounts to 13 amino acids. This CDR3 reads CASSLTGTAEALS.

This clone was observed a handful of times. The V and J genes are TRBV20-1 and TRBJ2-1; weak D call: TRBD1 (7 bases). CDR3 size: 16 residues. Germline V gene data show CDR1 as DFQATT and CDR2 as SNEGSKA (reference sequence). V was pared by 6 bases and J by 5 bases, with 23 bases between. This CDR3 reads CSAGGPIGRGDNEQFF. DNA of the CDR3: TGCAGTGCCGGTGGCCCAATCGGCAGGGGGGACAATGAGCAGTTCTTC.